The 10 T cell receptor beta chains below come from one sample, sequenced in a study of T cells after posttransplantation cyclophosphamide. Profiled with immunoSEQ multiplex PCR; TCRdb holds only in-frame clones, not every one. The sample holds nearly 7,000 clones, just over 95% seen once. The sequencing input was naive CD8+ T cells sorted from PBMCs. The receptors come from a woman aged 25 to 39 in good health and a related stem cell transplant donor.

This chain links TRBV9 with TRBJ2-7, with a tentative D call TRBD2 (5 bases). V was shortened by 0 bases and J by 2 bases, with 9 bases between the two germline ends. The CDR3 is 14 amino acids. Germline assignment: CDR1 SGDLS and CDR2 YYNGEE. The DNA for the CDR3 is TGTGCCAGCAGCGTAGAAGGGAGTCCCTACGAGCAGTACTTC. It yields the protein CASSVEGSPYEQYF.

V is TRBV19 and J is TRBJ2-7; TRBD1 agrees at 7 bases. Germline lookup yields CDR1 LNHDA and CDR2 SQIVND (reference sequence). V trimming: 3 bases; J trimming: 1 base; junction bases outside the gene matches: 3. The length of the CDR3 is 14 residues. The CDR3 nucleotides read TGTGCCAGTAGTATGGTGGGACAGTCCTACGAGCAGTACTTC. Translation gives CASSMVGQSYEQYF.

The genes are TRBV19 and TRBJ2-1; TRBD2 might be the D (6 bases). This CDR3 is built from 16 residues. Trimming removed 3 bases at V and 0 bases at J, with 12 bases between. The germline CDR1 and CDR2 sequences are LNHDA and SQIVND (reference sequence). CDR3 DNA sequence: TGTGCCAGTAGTATGGTTGGCGGGGCCTCCTACAATGAGCAGTTCTTC. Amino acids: CASSMVGGASYNEQFF.

The CDR3 coding sequence is TGTGCCACCCGGAGAGACAGGGATTACAATGAGCAGTTCTTC. It codes for CATRRDRDYNEQFF. This sequence joins TRBV19 and TRBJ2-1, with 7 bases fitting TRBD1. The germline CDR1 and CDR2 sequences are LNHDA and SQIVND (reference sequence). The CDR3 spans 14 residues. Germline trimming cut 10 bases from V and 4 bases from J; bases unmatched to any gene: 10.

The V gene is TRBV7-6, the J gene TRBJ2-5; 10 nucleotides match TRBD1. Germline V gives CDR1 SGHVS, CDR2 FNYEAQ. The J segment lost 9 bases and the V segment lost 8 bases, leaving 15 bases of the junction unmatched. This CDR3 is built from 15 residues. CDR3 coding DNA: TGTGCCAGCTCCGACGCCCCGGGACAGGGGAGGGCCCAGTACTTC. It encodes CASSDAPGQGRAQYF.

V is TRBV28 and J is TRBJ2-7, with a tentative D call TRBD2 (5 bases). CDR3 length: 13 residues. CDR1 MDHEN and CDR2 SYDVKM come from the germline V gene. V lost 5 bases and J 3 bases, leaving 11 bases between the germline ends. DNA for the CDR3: TGTGCCAGCAGTCCCCCGGGGTTCTACGAGCAGTACTTC. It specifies CASSPPGFYEQYF.

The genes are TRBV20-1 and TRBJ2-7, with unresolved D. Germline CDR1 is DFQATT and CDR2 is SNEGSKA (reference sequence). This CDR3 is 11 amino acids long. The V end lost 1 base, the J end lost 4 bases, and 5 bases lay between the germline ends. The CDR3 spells CSARVRYEQYF. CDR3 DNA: TGCAGTGCTAGAGTCAGATACGAGCAGTACTTC.

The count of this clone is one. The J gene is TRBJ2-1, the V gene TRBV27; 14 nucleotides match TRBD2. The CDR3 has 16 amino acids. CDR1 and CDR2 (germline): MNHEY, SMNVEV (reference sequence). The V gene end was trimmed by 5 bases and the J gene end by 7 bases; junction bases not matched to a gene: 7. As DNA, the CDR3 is TGTGCCAGCAGTCCGACTAGCGGGGGGGCCGGAAATGAGCAGTTCTTC. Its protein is CASSPTSGGAGNEQFF.

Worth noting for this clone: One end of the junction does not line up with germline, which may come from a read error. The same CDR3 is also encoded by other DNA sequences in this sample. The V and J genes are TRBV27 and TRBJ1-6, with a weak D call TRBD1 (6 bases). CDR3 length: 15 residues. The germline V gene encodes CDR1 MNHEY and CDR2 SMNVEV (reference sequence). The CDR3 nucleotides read TGTGCCAGCAGGGACGGACAGCATTATAATTCCCCCCTCCACTTT. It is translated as CASRDGQHYNSPLHF.

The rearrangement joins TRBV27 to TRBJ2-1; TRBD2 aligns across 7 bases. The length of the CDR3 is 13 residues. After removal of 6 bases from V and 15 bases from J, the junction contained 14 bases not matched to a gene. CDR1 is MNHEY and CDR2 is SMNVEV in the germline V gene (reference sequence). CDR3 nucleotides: TGTGCCAGCAGCCAACCCCTAGCGGAGGGGACGTTCTTC. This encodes CASSQPLAEGTFF.